Sequencing of this T cell receptor (beta chain) was carried out in a study of blood T cell repertoires in COVID-19. Across the study: In each case, the material was cDNA or gDNA derived from T cells, B-cell-depleted T cells, or PBMCs.

Those enrolled, adults aged 18 to 89 years, came from some 25 US areas. The table lists this clone with a count of one. Clones were read by immunoSEQ multiplex PCR, and TCRdb kept only the in-frame ones, dropping some. The sample holds some 140,000 clones, 83% seen once. This CDR3 spans 12 amino acids. The germline V gene has CDR1 SGHTA and CDR2 FQGNSA. Trimming stripped 7 bases from V and 6 bases from J, with 11 bases between. The TCR sequence derives from a man between 25 and 39 years old who had recovered from COVID-19. Sequenced sample: PBMCs or T cells enriched from blood (not recorded which). This rearrangement joins TRBV7-2 to TRBJ2-3, with D hard to call. The CDR3 DNA reads TGTGCCAGCACCCTCGGTTGGGATACGCAGTATTTT. Translating it yields CASTLGWDTQYF.